A single sample is the source of the 22 T cell receptor beta chains below, sequenced in a study of blood T cells in healthy people across ages. For the second PCR, which ran for roughly 7 to 11 cycles, a sample-barcoded 5' primer and a J-beta primer mix were used. One entry per CDR3 protein, called by TCRdb with MiXCR from the 5' RACE reads. The table has 1.5 million to 2 million distinct CDR3 sequences, 40% to 55% seen once; the top ten hold less than 2.5%. Sequencing was done on a sample of blood. The receptors here all came from a woman aged 40 to 50 in good health.

This clonotype turned up a few times. The genes are TRBV25-1 and TRBJ1-2; possible D gene TRBD1, 5 bases. V lost 5 bases and J 11 bases, leaving 12 bases between the germline ends. Germline loops: CDR1 MGHDK, CDR2 SYGVNS. The CDR3 extends over 11 amino acids. The CDR3 protein is CASSRGDSYTF. In DNA, the CDR3 is TGTGCCAGCAGTAGGGGAGACTCATACACCTTC.

Regarding this clonotype: Relative to the germline gene, one junction end is altered; a read error may explain this. J is TRBJ2-5 and V is TRBV20-1; TRBD2 aligns across 15 bases. The CDR3 length is 19 residues. CDR1 and CDR2 (germline): DFQATT, SNEGSKA (reference sequence). The CDR3: CSTRPGLAGGPTPQETQYF. The DNA for the CDR3 is TGCAGTACTAGACCGGGACTAGCGGGGGGCCCCACACCTCAAGAGACCCAGTACTTC.

This chain connects TRBV28 to TRBJ2-1; weak D call: TRBD2 (8 bases). V was cut by 4 bases and J by 4 bases, with 17 bases left in between. The CDR3 loop spans 16 amino acids. Germline CDR1 is MDHEN and CDR2 is SYDVKM. CDR3 nucleotides: TGTGCCAGCAGTTCGGGGGGGCGGGACAGATACAATGAGCAGTTCTTC. Its translation is CASSSGGRDRYNEQFF.

This clonotype has a count of ten or more. In nucleotides, the CDR3 is TGTGCCAGCAGCTTAGGCCGGGACAGGGTGCATGAGCAGTTCTTC. It specifies CASSLGRDRVHEQFF. The genes are TRBV7-2 and TRBJ2-1, with TRBD1 identical over 9 bases. Germline V gene sequence: CDR1 SGHTA, CDR2 FQGNSA. With V trimmed by 1 base and J by 8 bases, 6 bases remained unmatched. The CDR3 runs 15 residues.

The genes are TRBV6-1 and TRBJ1-5, with 12 nucleotides matching TRBD1. Germline V gene sequence: CDR1 MNHNS, CDR2 SASEGT. This CDR3 has 18 residues. The trim removed 6 bases at V and 5 bases at J, leaving 14 bases unmatched. CDR3 DNA: TGTGCCAGCAGCACAAGGGACAGGGGGCTCCCCACCTATCAGCCCCAGCATTTT. This gives the protein CASSTRDRGLPTYQPQHF.

V gene TRBV9 combines with J gene TRBJ2-1, with 10 bases aligning to TRBD1. CDR1 is SGDLS and CDR2 is YYNGEE in the germline V gene. The CDR3 loop spans 16 amino acids. V lost 3 bases, J lost 6 bases, and 9 bases stayed unmatched. The CDR3 protein is CASSERPGQGSNEQFF. CDR3 coding DNA: TGTGCCAGCAGCGAAAGACCGGGACAGGGGAGCAATGAGCAGTTCTTC.

The V and J genes are TRBV28 and TRBJ2-5, with TRBD2 matching 8 bases. The CDR3 sequence is 13 residues long. Trimming removed 10 bases from V and 3 bases from J; junction bases left unmatched: 7. CDR1 is MDHEN, CDR2 SYDVKM, per germline. This chain's CDR3 is CATTTGGKETQYF. The CDR3 DNA follows: TGTGCCACCACTACGGGGGGGAAAGAGACCCAGTACTTC.

This rearrangement joins TRBV4-3 to TRBJ1-2; D is unresolved. This CDR3 region has 14 residues. V was pared by 4 bases and J by 5 bases, with 14 bases between. CDR1 and CDR2 (germline): LGHNA, YSLEER. The CDR3: CASSPGRSGYGYTF. The CDR3, as DNA: TGCGCCAGCAGCCCTGGGCGATCGGGGTATGGCTACACCTTC.

The chain couples TRBV12-3 or TRBV12-4 to TRBJ2-1; 11 bases agree with TRBD2. J lost 7 bases, V lost 6 bases, and 8 bases had no gene match. The CDR3 runs 15 residues. The CDR3 loop reads CASRKLAGVGNEQFF. CDR3 bases: TGTGCCAGCAGGAAACTAGCGGGAGTGGGAAATGAGCAGTTCTTC.

This clonotype was picked up a small number of times. The chain carries TRBV18 and TRBJ2-3, with 8 bases matching TRBD2. The CDR3 covers 16 residues. Looked up from germline, CDR1 is KGHSH and CDR2 is LQKENI. Unmatched junction bases numbered 10, after V lost 3 bases and J lost 5 bases. The DNA for the CDR3 is TGTGCCAGCTCACCGTTAACGACGGGGGGGCGAGATACGCAGTATTTT. It codes for CASSPLTTGGRDTQYF.

The V call is TRBV5-1, the J call TRBJ2-6; tentatively, D is TRBD2 (6 bases). The germline V and J ends were trimmed by 6 bases and 3 bases, with 7 bases remaining between them. The CDR3 runs 13 residues. Per the germline V gene, CDR1 is SGHRS and CDR2 is YFSETQ. In DNA form, the CDR3 reads TGCGCCAGCACGGGGGATGGGGCCAACGTCCTGACTTTC. Amino acids: CASTGDGANVLTF. The complete variable domain, with remaining parts taken from reference TRBV5-1 and TRBJ2-6, reads KAGVTQTPRYLIKTRGQQVTLSCSPISGHRSVSWYQQTPGQGLQFLFEYFSETQRNKGNFPGRFSGRQFSNSRSEMNVSTLELGDSALYLCASTGDGANVLTFGAGSRLTVL.

The gene calls are TRBV4-1 and TRBJ2-3, with no clear D. Germline V CDR1 and CDR2: MGHRA, YSYEKL. This CDR3 contains 16 residues. V lost 0 bases to trimming and J lost 1 base, with 11 bases between them. DNA for the CDR3: TGCGCCAGCAGCCAAGATGGCAGTCCAGGCACAGATACGCAGTATTTT. It yields the protein CASSQDGSPGTDTQYF.

The genes are TRBV4-3 and TRBJ2-3; D remains unclear. V dropped 3 bases and J dropped 2 bases, with 15 bases sitting between them. The germline V gene encodes CDR1 LGHNA and CDR2 YSLEER. This CDR3 region has 16 residues. The chain's CDR3 is CASSQGGVLVTDTQYF. CDR3 nucleotide sequence: TGCGCCAGCAGCCAGGGTGGGGTCCTCGTCACAGATACGCAGTATTTT.

The V and J genes are TRBV6-2 or TRBV6-3 and TRBJ2-5, with D perhaps TRBD1 or TRBD2 (5 bases each). Germline V gene sequence: CDR1 MNHEY, CDR2 SVGEGT. Between the trimmed V and J ends, which lost 6 bases and 8 bases, there was a span of 19 bases. The CDR3 length is 14 residues. The CDR3 DNA reads TGTGCCAGCAGCCCCGGGACCTCTCTCGGAACCCAGTACTTC. This translates into CASSPGTSLGTQYF.

This chain uses TRBV12-3 or TRBV12-4 with TRBJ1-5; the match to TRBD1 covers 8 bases. Trimming removed 2 bases from V and 7 bases from J; junction bases left unmatched: 7. This CDR3 is 15 amino acids long. CDR3 in amino acids: CASSLWPGGLQPQHF. The CDR3 region has the DNA TGTGCCAGCAGTTTATGGCCAGGGGGCTTACAGCCCCAGCATTTT.

There are a few counts of this clonotype. The chain links TRBV7-9 to TRBJ2-5; D gene ambiguous. The germline V and J ends were trimmed by 1 base and 7 bases, with 10 bases remaining between them. Germline loops: CDR1 SEHNR, CDR2 FQNEAQ (reference sequence). This CDR3 has 13 residues. DNA of the CDR3: TGTGCCAGCAGCTTAGAACCCCAGTGGACCCAGTACTTC. Its protein is CASSLEPQWTQYF.

The rearrangement links TRBV5-1 to TRBJ2-4; D remains ambiguous. The ends were cut back, 2 bases at V and 11 bases at J, with 20 bases in the middle. This CDR3 is 15 amino acids long. The germline V gene has CDR1 SGHRS and CDR2 YFSETQ. The CDR3 bases are TGCGCCAGCAGCTTTACCCCTGGCGGCTCTGAAGTTCAGTACTTC. Translating gives CASSFTPGGSEVQYF.

The V call is TRBV6-6, the J call TRBJ2-7; D perhaps matches TRBD1 (5 bases). The CDR3 sequence is 16 residues long. Germline V gives CDR1 MNHNY, CDR2 SVGAGI (reference sequence). V was trimmed by 0 bases and J by 1 base, leaving 13 bases between them. The CDR3 sequence: CASSYSRQGLSYEQYF. For the CDR3, the DNA is TGTGCCAGCAGTTACTCGAGGCAGGGCCTTTCCTACGAGCAGTACTTC.

As concerns this clonotype: This may arise from a read error, as a much more abundant clone is one base away. The chain carries TRBV7-9 and TRBJ2-7, with D perhaps matching TRBD2 (5 bases). Matching the DNA end better, TRBJ2-5 makes the J call doubtful. The CDR3 covers 14 residues. From germline, CDR1 is SEHNR and CDR2 FQNEAQ (reference sequence). The CDR3 region has the DNA TGTGTCAGCAGCTCTTCGGGGTTTGGAGAGACCCAGTACTTC. It translates to CVSSSSGFGETQYF.

The sample holds one count of this clonotype. The chain combines TRBV29-1 with TRBJ2-1; D is possibly TRBD2 (5 bases). Germline V gene lookup returns CDR1 SQVTM and CDR2 ANQGSEA. V lost 3 bases, J lost 10 bases, and 19 bases lay in between. The CDR3 totals 14 residues. In nucleotides, the CDR3 is TGCAGCGTTGAGCTACGGGGTAGCTCCTACGAGCAGTTCTTC. This encodes CSVELRGSSYEQFF.

There are a few counts of this clonotype. The V call is TRBV29-1, the J call TRBJ1-2, with D hard to call. The ends were cut back, 3 bases at V and 4 bases at J, with 12 bases in the middle. Germline V gives CDR1 SQVTM, CDR2 ANQGSEA. The CDR3 contains 13 residues. CDR3 in amino acids: CSVDGGVIYGYTF. Here the CDR3 DNA reads TGCAGCGTTGATGGAGGAGTGATCTATGGCTACACCTTC.

This clonotype was observed a handful of times. This sequence joins TRBV20-1 and TRBJ1-5; D not resolved. Per germline, CDR1 DFQATT and CDR2 SNEGSKA (reference sequence). This CDR3 is built from 17 residues. V lost 1 base, J lost 4 bases, and 20 bases lay in between. CDR3 nucleotide sequence: TGCAGTGCTAGAGCTTTGGGGAGGGCCCAACCTAATCAGCCCCAGCATTTT. Translation: CSARALGRAQPNQPQHF.